The sample holds a few counts of the clone carrying this TCR beta chain. This entry comes from a study of blood T cell repertoires in COVID-19. About the research overall: The United States, Italy and Spain were the sources of the acute and convalescent COVID-19 samples. Nucleic acid was either cDNA or gDNA, and it came from T cells, B-cell-depleted T cells, or PBMCs.

In the source study's methods: Counts of nucleated cells, estimated from reference gene primer amplification, were obtained. Sequencing was performed with immunoSEQ multiplex PCR; in TCRdb, only in-frame clones are kept and a portion is missing. The DNA was the basis for D and trimming; V, J and clone size are from that table. Of 100,000 or so clones listed, around 89% are singletons. The V gene lost 0 bases and the J gene lost 4 bases, with 12 bases spanning the gap. CDR1 is LGHNA and CDR2 is YNFKEQ in the germline V gene. The CDR3 has 15 amino acids. Sequenced sample: peripheral blood. This receptor was identified in a human donor with acute or convalescent COVID-19. The donor label of this sample is uncertain. The genes are TRBV4-2 and TRBJ1-1; D perhaps matches TRBD1 (5 bases). CDR3 sequence (DNA): TGTGCCAGCAGCCAAGAACCTTCCGGGGGCACTGAAGCTTTCTTT. Translation gives CASSQEPSGGTEAFF.